This T cell receptor (beta chain) was identified in a study of technical replicates of blood from a few donors. This clone was recorded only once. Germline V gene sequence: CDR1 SEHNR, CDR2 FQNEAQ (reference sequence). V dropped 6 bases and J dropped 5 bases, with 21 bases sitting between them. CDR3 length: 16 residues. Assay: immunoSEQ multiplex PCR; the TCRdb copy retains only in-frame clones and omits some. This sample yields about 61,000 clones, of which 95% to 98% are seen a single time; approximately 0.18% belongs to the top ten. The sequence derives from a human donor in good health. Sequencing was done on a sample of T cells isolated from PBMCs. V and J are TRBV7-9 and TRBJ2-3; possible D gene TRBD1, 6 bases. CDR3 region: CASSNQLRGFIDTQYF. DNA for the CDR3: TGTGCCAGCAGTAACCAGCTCAGGGGTTTTATAGATACGCAGTATTTT. Complete variable domain (other parts from reference TRBV7-9 and TRBJ2-3): DTGVSQNPRHKITKRGQNVTFRCDPISEHNRLYWYRQTLGQGPEFLTYFQNEAQLEKSRLLSDRFSAERPKGSFSTLEIQRTEQGDSAMYLCASSNQLRGFIDTQYFGPGTRLTVL.